This T cell receptor (beta chain) derives from a study of shared clonotypes between healthy human individuals. Study-wide background: Donors had three CD4 naive, three CD4 memory, two CD8 naive and one CD8 memory plate apiece.

At a deep level, the assay was run. TCRdb keeps only in-frame clones here, not all; method: immunoSEQ multiplex PCR. The sample lists roughly 2.6 million clones; just over 90% were seen once. Per germline, CDR1 KGHSH and CDR2 LQKENI. The CDR3 sequence is 14 residues long. Trimming left V 2 bases short and J 11 bases short, with 15 bases between. The V call is TRBV18, the J call TRBJ1-4, with a tentative D call TRBD1 (6 bases). The sample was naive CD4+ T cells sorted from blood. The sample's subset: CD45RA+ positively selected. The receptor comes from a man younger than 35 in good health. CDR3: CASSPRDAGAKLFF. CDR3 DNA sequence: TGTGCCAGCTCACCAAGAGATGCGGGGGCGAAACTGTTTTTT.